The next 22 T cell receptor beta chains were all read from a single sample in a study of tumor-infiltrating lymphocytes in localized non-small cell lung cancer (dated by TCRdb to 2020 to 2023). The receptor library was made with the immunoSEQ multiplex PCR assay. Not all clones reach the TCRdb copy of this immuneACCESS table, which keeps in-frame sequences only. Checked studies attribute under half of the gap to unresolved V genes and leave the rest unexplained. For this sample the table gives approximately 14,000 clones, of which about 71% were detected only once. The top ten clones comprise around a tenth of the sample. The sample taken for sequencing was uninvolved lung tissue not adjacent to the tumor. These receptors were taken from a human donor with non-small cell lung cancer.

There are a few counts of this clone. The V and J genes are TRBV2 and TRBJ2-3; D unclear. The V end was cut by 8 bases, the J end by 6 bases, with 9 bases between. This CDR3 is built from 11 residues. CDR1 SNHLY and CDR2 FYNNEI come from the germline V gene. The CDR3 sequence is CASYFYDTQYF. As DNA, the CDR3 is TGTGCCAGCTACTTTTATGATACGCAGTATTTT.

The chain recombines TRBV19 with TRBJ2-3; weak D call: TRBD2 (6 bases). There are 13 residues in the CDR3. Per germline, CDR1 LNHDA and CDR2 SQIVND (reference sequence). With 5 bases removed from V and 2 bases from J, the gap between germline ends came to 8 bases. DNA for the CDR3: TGTGCCAGTAGTTCGCGGGACACAGATACGCAGTATTTT. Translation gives CASSSRDTDTQYF.

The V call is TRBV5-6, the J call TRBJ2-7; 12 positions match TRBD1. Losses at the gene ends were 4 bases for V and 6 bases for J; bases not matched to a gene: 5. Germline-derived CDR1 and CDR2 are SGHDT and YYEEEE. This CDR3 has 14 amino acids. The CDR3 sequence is CASSPGQGAAEQYF. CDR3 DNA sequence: TGTGCCAGCAGCCCGGGACAGGGGGCAGCCGAGCAGTACTTC. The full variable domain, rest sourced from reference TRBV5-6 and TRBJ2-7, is DAGVTQSPTHLIKTRGQQVTLRCSPKSGHDTVSWYQQALGQGPQFIFQYYEEEERQRGNFPDRFSGHQFPNYSSELNVNALLLGDSALYLCASSPGQGAAEQYFGPGTRLTVT.

The CDR3 coding sequence is TGTGCCAGCATCAAGACAAGTCTAAACACTGAAGCTTTCTTT. Translated: CASIKTSLNTEAFF. The chain recombines TRBV6-5 with TRBJ1-1; D is unclear. The CDR3 has 14 amino acids. Germline V gene sequence: CDR1 MNHEY, CDR2 SVGAGI. V gave up 7 bases and J gave up 2 bases, with 14 bases separating them.

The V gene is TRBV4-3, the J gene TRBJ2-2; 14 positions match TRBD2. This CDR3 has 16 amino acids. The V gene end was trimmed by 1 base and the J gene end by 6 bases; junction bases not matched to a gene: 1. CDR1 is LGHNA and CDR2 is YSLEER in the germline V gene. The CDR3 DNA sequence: TGCGCCAGCAGCCAAGGGACTAGCGGGAGGTCCGGGGAGCTGTTTTTT. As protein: CASSQGTSGRSGELFF.

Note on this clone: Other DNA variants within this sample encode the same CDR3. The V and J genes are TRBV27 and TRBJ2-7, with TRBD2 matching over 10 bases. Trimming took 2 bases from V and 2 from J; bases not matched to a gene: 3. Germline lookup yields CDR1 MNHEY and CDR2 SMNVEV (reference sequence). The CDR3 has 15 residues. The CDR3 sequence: CASSLRSGRAYEQYF. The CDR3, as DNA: TGTGCCAGCAGTTTAAGGAGCGGGAGGGCCTACGAGCAGTACTTC.

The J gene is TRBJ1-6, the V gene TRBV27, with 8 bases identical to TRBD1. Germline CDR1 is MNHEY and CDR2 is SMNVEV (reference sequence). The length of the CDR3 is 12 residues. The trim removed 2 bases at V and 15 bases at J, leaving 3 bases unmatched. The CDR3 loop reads CASSLDRGVLHF. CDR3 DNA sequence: TGTGCCAGCAGTTTAGACAGGGGAGTCCTCCACTTT.

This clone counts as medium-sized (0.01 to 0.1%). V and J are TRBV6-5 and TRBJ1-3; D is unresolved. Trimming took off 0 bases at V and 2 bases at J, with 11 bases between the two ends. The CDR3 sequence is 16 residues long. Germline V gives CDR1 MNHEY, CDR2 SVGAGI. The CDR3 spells CASSYSFTDPGNTIYF. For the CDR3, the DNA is TGTGCCAGCAGTTACTCCTTTACAGACCCTGGAAACACCATATATTTT.

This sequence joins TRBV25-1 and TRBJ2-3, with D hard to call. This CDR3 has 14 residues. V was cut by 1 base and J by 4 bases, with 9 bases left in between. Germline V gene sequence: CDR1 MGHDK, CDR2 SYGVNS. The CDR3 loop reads CASSESHESDTQYF. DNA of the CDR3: TGTGCCAGCAGTGAATCACACGAATCAGATACGCAGTATTTT.

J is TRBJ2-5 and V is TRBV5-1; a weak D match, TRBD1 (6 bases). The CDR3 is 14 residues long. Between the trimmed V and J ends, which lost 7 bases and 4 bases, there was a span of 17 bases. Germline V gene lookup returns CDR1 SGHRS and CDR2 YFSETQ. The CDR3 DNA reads TGCGCCAGCTTCGAGGGACACTCTCCAGAGACCCAGTACTTC. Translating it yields CASFEGHSPETQYF.

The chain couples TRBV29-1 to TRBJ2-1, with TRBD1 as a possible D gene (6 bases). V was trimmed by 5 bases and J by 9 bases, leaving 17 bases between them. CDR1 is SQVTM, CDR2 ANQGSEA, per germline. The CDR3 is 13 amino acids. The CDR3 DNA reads TGCAGCGTTAAGAGATCAGGGGCCCCTGAGCAGTTCTTC. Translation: CSVKRSGAPEQFF.

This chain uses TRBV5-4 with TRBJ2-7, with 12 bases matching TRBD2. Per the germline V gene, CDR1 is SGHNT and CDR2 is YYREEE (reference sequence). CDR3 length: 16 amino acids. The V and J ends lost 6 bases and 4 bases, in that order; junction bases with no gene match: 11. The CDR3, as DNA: TGTGCCAGCACCCCAGACTTGACTAGCGGGAGTTACGAGCAGTACTTC. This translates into CASTPDLTSGSYEQYF.

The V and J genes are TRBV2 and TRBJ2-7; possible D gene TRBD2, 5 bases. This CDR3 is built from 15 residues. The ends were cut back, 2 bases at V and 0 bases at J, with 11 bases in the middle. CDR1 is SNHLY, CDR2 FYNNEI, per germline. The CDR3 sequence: CASSESGKGSYEQYF. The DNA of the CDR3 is TGTGCCAGCAGTGAATCGGGAAAGGGCTCCTACGAGCAGTACTTC.

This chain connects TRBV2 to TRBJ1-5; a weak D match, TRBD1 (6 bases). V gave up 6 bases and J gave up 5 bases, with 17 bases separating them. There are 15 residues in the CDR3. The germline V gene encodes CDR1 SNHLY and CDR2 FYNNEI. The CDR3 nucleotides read TGTGCCAGCAGGGGCCTACAAGGGGGTGATCAGCCCCAGCATTTT. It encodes CASRGLQGGDQPQHF. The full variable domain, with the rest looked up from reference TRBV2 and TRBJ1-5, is EPEVTQTPSHQVTQMGQEVILRCVPISNHLYFYWYRQILGQKVEFLVSFYNNEISEKSEIFDDQFSVERPDGSNFTLKIRSTKLEDSAMYFCASRGLQGGDQPQHFGDGTRLSIL.

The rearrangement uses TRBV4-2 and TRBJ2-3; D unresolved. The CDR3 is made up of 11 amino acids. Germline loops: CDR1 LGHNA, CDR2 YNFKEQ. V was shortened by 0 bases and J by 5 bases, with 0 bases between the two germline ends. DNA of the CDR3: TGTGCCAGCAGCCAAGAAGATACGCAGTATTTT. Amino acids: CASSQEDTQYF.

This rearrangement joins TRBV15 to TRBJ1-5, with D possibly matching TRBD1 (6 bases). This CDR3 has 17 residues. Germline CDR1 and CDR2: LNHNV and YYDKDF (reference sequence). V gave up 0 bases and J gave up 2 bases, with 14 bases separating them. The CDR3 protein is CATSRELGAGGNQPQHF. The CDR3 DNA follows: TGTGCCACCAGCAGAGAATTGGGGGCAGGGGGCAATCAGCCCCAGCATTTT.

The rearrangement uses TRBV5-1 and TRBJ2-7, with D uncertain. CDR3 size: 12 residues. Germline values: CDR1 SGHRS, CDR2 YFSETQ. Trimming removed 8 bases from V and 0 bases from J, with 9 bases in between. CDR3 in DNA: TGCGCCAGTCGGTCGGGCTCCTACGAGCAGTACTTC. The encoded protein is CASRSGSYEQYF. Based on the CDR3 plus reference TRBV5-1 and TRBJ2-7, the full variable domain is KAGVTQTPRYLIKTRGQQVTLSCSPISGHRSVSWYQQTPGQGLQFLFEYFSETQRNKGNFPGRFSGRQFSNSRSEMNVSTLELGDSALYLCASRSGSYEQYFGPGTRLTVT.

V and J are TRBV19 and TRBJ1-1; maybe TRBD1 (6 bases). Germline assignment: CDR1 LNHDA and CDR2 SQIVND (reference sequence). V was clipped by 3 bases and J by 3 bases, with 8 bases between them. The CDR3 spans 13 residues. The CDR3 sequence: CASSMKGDTEAFF. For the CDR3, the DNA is TGTGCCAGTAGTATGAAGGGGGACACTGAAGCTTTCTTT.

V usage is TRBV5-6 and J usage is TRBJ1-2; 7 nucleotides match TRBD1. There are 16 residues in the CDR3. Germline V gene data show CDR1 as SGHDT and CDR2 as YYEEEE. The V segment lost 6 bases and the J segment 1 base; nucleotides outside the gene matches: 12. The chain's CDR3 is CASTRDSGHFNYGYTF. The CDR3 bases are TGTGCCAGCACCCGGGACAGTGGCCACTTTAACTATGGCTACACCTTC. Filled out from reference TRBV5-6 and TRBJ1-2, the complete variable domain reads DAGVTQSPTHLIKTRGQQVTLRCSPKSGHDTVSWYQQALGQGPQFIFQYYEEEERQRGNFPDRFSGHQFPNYSSELNVNALLLGDSALYLCASTRDSGHFNYGYTFGSGTRLTVV.

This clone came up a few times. CDR3: CASSELTYEQYV. In DNA form, the CDR3 reads TGTGCCAGCAGTGAACTAACCTACGAGCAGTACGTC. The rearrangement links TRBV2 to TRBJ2-7; no clear D. Germline CDR1 SNHLY, CDR2 FYNNEI. The CDR3 sequence is 12 residues long. V lost 2 bases, J lost 2 bases, and 4 bases lay in between.

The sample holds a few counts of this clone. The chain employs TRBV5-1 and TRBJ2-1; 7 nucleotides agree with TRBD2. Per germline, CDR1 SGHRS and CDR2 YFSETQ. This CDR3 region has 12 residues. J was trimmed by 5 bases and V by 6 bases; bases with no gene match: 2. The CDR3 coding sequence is TGCGCCAGCAATCTAGCGGACAATGAGCAGTTCTTC. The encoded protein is CASNLADNEQFF. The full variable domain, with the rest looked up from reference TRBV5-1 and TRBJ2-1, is KAGVTQTPRYLIKTRGQQVTLSCSPISGHRSVSWYQQTPGQGLQFLFEYFSETQRNKGNFPGRFSGRQFSNSRSEMNVSTLELGDSALYLCASNLADNEQFFGPGTRLTVL.

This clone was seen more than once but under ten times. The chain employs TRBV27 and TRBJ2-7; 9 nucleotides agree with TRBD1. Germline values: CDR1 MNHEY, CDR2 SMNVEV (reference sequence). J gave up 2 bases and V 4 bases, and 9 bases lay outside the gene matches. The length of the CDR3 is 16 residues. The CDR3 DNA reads TGTGCCAGCAGTTCACGGATGGGACAGGGCACCTACGAGCAGTACTTC. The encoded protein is CASSSRMGQGTYEQYF.